Below are 13 T cell receptor beta chains sequenced from a single sample in a study of T-cell reconstitution after alpha-beta-depleted transplantation in children. Preparation of the TCRbeta library used unique molecular identifiers. TCRdb reanalysed the PCR reads using MiXCR and keeps one entry per CDR3 protein. The table shows around 140,000 distinct CDR3 sequences, with 8% to 10% occurring only once. The material was PBMCs, mostly from graft donor cells, obtained 180 days after TCRalphabeta/CD19-depleted stem cell transplant. The receptors stem from a female patient aged 2 to 10 who had a stem cell transplant for congenital amegakaryocytic thrombocytopenia, so the T cells may come from the graft donor.

The V gene is TRBV5-1, the J gene TRBJ2-2; 8 bases line up with TRBD1. The V gene's germline CDR1 is SGHRS and CDR2 YFSETQ. This CDR3 spans 15 amino acids. The junction had 6 bases not matched to a gene; V was cut back by 4 bases and J by 4 bases. CDR3 coding DNA: TGCGCCAGCAGCACGACAGGGGCTGGCACCGGGGAGCTGTTTTTT. Translated, it gives CASSTTGAGTGELFF.

This clonotype was recorded many times. The chain uses TRBV14 and TRBJ2-7, with D unclear. This CDR3 spans 12 amino acids. Germline V CDR1 and CDR2: SGHDN, FVKESK. V was cut by 1 base and J by 3 bases, with 4 bases left in between. In DNA form, the CDR3 reads TGTGCCAGCAGCCAAGTAGTCTACGAGCAGTACTTC. It codes for CASSQVVYEQYF.

This clonotype appeared a few times. This chain links TRBV5-5 with TRBJ2-7; 7 bases agree with TRBD1. Germline V CDR1 and CDR2: SGHKS, YYEKEE (reference sequence). The CDR3 length is 16 residues. V lost 4 bases to trimming and J lost 1 base; unmatched junction nucleotides: 11. CDR3 sequence reads: CASSQPPATGSYEQYF. Written as DNA, the CDR3 is TGTGCCAGCAGCCAGCCTCCCGCGACAGGGTCCTACGAGCAGTACTTC.

Concerning this clonotype itself: At one end the junction does not follow the germline gene, possibly because of a read error. V and J are TRBV3-1 and TRBJ2-5, with a weak D call TRBD2 (6 bases). The CDR3 runs 18 residues. The germline V gene has CDR1 LGHDT and CDR2 YNNKEL (reference sequence). The CDR3 DNA follows: TGTGCCAGCAGCCGCGGGAAAAAGATTACAAGACAGCAAGAGACCCAGCACTTC. It codes for CASSRGKKITRQQETQHF.

This clonotype was seen repeatedly, ten times or more. The V and J genes are TRBV12-3 or TRBV12-4 and TRBJ2-2; D perhaps matches TRBD2 (6 bases). Trimming pared 5 bases from V and 4 bases from J, leaving 17 bases between. CDR3 length equals 16 residues. The CDR3 DNA sequence: TGTGCCAGCAGTACCCTAGGGAGGCAAACCACCGGGGAGCTGTTTTTT. It specifies CASSTLGRQTTGELFF.

Many counts were recorded for this clonotype. This chain connects TRBV20-1 to TRBJ2-4; D remains ambiguous. CDR1 and CDR2 (germline): DFQATT, SNEGSKA (reference sequence). The V end was cut by 5 bases, the J end by 0 bases, with 11 bases between. The CDR3 runs 14 residues. The CDR3 nucleotides are TGCAGTGCTGACCGACCGGGAGCCAAAAACATTCAGTACTTC. It encodes CSADRPGAKNIQYF.

This clonotype was detected only a few times. The V call is TRBV7-2, the J call TRBJ2-7; TRBD2 matches at 7 bases. There are 15 residues in the CDR3. The V and J ends lost 2 bases and 2 bases, in that order; junction bases with no gene match: 6. Germline CDR1 is SGHTA and CDR2 is FQGNSA. Written as DNA, the CDR3 is TGTGCCAGCAGCTTATTTAGCGGGCCAGCCTACGAGCAGTACTTC. Its protein product is CASSLFSGPAYEQYF. The full variable domain, rest sourced from reference TRBV7-2 and TRBJ2-7, is GAGVSQSPSNKVTEKGKDVELRCDPISGHTALYWYRQSLGQGLEFLIYFQGNSAPDKSGLPSDRFSAERTGGSVSTLTIQRTQQEDSAVYLCASSLFSGPAYEQYFGPGTRLTVT.

This clonotype came up many times. V gene TRBV12-3 or TRBV12-4 combines with J gene TRBJ2-7, with D maybe TRBD2 (5 bases). Trimming took off 3 bases at V and 6 bases at J, with 18 bases between the two ends. This CDR3 spans 15 amino acids. As DNA, the CDR3 is TGTGCCAGCAGTTTGAGGGCAGGTCAAGTCCCCGAGCAGTACTTC. Translating gives CASSLRAGQVPEQYF.

The rearrangement uses TRBV19 and TRBJ2-2; D is perhaps TRBD1 or TRBD2 (5 bases each). V lost 3 bases and J lost 5, with 10 bases in between. CDR1 and CDR2 from the germline V gene are LNHDA and SQIVND (reference sequence). The CDR3 contains 14 residues. This CDR3 is CASSIQGATGELFF. The CDR3 bases are TGTGCCAGTAGTATCCAGGGAGCAACCGGGGAGCTGTTTTTT.

The table lists this clonotype with many counts. The gene calls are TRBV5-4 and TRBJ1-1; 9 bases map to TRBD1. J gave up 6 bases and V 2 bases, and 11 bases lay outside the gene matches. Germline CDR1 and CDR2: SGHNT and YYREEE (reference sequence). This CDR3 comprises 16 residues. As DNA, the CDR3 is TGTGCCAGCAGCTTCCGTGTGAGACAGGGGGTCCCTGAAGCTTTCTTT. Its translation is CASSFRVRQGVPEAFF.

This clonotype was seen ten or more times. V usage is TRBV27 and J usage is TRBJ2-3, with 10 bases matching TRBD2. Looked up from germline, CDR1 is MNHEY and CDR2 is SMNVEV (reference sequence). CDR3 length: 17 amino acids. V gave up 3 bases and J gave up 6 bases; unmatched junction bases: 12. The CDR3 loop is CASSFETSGYIPDTQYF. For the CDR3, the DNA is TGTGCCAGCAGTTTCGAGACTAGCGGGTATATTCCGGATACGCAGTATTTT.

This clonotype was detected a few times. The chain couples TRBV5-1 to TRBJ1-1, with no clear D. Trimming took 4 bases from V and 4 from J, leaving 11 bases between them. Germline V gene sequence: CDR1 SGHRS, CDR2 YFSETQ. The CDR3 contains 13 residues. The CDR3 bases are TGCGCCAGCAGCCCCTCCTGGGGCACTGAAGCTTTCTTT. As protein: CASSPSWGTEAFF.

This clonotype has at least ten counts. The chain combines TRBV28 with TRBJ1-1; D gene ambiguous. Trimming shortened V by 4 bases and J by 0 bases, and 9 bases separated the two germline ends. Germline V gene sequence: CDR1 MDHEN, CDR2 SYDVKM. The CDR3 is 14 amino acids. CDR3 sequence reads: CASSSNTVNTEAFF. CDR3 sequence (DNA): TGTGCCAGCAGTTCAAACACCGTGAACACTGAAGCTTTCTTT.